This T cell receptor (beta chain) comes out of a study of identical twins. This clonotype was seen a handful of times. The antigen remains undetermined. Whole-study results and caveats: While abundant cord blood beta clonotypes carried fewer insertions, memory repertoires showed no such pattern. Among out-of-frame alpha sequences shared by twins, low generation probability occurred in excess. Findings depended on cross-sectional statistics rather than tracking the same donors. Compared with models, monozygotic twins showed more out-of-frame TCR alpha sharing.

TCRdb fed the 5' RACE reads into MiXCR, producing one record per CDR3 protein. The sample shows hundreds of thousands of distinct CDR3 sequences, around 8.3% of them seen only once. V shed 7 bases and J 2 bases; nucleotides not matched to a gene: 11. The CDR3 length is 16 residues. Per germline, CDR1 MDHEN and CDR2 SYDVKM. These data are also associated with another study on yellow fever vaccine responses in identical twins.

This receptor was taken from a woman younger than 35 in good health. The sequencing sample was made of PBMCs. This rearrangement joins TRBV28 to TRBJ1-1, with 9 bases identical to TRBD1. The CDR3 coding sequence is TGTGCCAGCAACAAACCCCAGGGACAGGGAAACACTGAAGCTTTCTTT. It specifies CASNKPQGQGNTEAFF.